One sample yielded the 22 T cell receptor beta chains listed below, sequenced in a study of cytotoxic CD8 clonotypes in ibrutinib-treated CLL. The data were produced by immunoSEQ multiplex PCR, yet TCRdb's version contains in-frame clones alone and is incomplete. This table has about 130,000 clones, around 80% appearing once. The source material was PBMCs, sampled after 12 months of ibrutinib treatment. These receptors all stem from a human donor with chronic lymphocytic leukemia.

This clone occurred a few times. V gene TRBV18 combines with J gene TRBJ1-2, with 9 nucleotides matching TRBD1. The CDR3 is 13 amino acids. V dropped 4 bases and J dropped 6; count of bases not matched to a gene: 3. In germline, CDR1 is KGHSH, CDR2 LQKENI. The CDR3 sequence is CASSQGTGNGYTF. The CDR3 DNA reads TGTGCCAGCTCACAAGGGACAGGGAATGGCTACACCTTC.

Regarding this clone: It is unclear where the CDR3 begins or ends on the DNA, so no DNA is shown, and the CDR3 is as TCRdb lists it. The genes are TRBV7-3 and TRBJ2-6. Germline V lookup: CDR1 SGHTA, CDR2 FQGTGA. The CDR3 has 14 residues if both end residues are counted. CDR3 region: CASSFGAGANVLTF.

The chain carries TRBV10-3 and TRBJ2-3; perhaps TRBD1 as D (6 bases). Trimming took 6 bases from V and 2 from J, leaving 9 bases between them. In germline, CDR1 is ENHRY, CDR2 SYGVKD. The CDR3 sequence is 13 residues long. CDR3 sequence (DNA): TGTGCCATCAGGGACAGTTTCACAGATACGCAGTATTTT. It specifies CAIRDSFTDTQYF.

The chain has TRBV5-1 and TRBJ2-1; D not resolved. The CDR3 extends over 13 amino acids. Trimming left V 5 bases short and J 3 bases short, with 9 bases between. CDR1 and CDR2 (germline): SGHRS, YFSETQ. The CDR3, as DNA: TGCGCCAGCAGTCCGGAACACTACAATGAGCAGTTCTTC. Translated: CASSPEHYNEQFF. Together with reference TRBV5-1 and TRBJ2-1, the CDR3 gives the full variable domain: KAGVTQTPRYLIKTRGQQVTLSCSPISGHRSVSWYQQTPGQGLQFLFEYFSETQRNKGNFPGRFSGRQFSNSRSEMNVSTLELGDSALYLCASSPEHYNEQFFGPGTRLTVL.

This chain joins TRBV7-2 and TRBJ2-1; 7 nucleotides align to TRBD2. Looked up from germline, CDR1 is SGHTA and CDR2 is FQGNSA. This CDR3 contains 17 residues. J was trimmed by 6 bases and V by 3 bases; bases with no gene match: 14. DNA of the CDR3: TGTGCCAGCAGCTTCGTCGGGACGACGTGGGGGGGCAATGAGCAGTTCTTC. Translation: CASSFVGTTWGGNEQFF.

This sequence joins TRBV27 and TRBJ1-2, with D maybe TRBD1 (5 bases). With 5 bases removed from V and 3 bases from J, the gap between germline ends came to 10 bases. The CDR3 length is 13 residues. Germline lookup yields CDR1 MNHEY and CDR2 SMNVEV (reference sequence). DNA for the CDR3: TGTGCCAGCAGTCGGGGGGGTTACTATGGCTACACCTTC. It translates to CASSRGGYYGYTF.

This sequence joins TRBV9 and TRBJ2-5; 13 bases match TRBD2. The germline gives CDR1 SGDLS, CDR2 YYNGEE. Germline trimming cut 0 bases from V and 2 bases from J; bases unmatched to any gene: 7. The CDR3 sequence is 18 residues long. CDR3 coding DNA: TGTGCCAGCAGCGTAGATAGGGGACTAGCGGGAAAGCAAGAGACCCAGTACTTC. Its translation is CASSVDRGLAGKQETQYF.

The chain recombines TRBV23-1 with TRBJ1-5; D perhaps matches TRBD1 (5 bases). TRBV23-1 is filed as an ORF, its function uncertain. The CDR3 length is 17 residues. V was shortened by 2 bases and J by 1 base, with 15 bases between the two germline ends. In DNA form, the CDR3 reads TGCGCCAGCAGTCAAGAGGGAGGGGTGAGAAGCAATCAGCCCCAGCATTTT. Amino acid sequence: CASSQEGGVRSNQPQHF.

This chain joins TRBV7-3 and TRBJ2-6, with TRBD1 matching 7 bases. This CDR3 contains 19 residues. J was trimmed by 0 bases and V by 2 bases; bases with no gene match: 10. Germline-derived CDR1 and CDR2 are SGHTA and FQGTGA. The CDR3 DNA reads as TGTGCCAGCAGCTTAGGATGGGCAGGGGGAAACTCTGGGGCCAACGTCCTGACTTTC. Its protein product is CASSLGWAGGNSGANVLTF.

CDR3 region: CASSWGGFPEAFF. As DNA, the CDR3 is TGTGCCAGCAGCTGGGGCGGGTTCCCTGAAGCTTTCTTT. The chain couples TRBV5-4 to TRBJ1-1; D may be TRBD1 (5 bases). Germline loops: CDR1 SGHNT, CDR2 YYREEE (reference sequence). The CDR3 totals 13 residues. V lost 3 bases, J lost 6 bases, and 12 bases lay in between.

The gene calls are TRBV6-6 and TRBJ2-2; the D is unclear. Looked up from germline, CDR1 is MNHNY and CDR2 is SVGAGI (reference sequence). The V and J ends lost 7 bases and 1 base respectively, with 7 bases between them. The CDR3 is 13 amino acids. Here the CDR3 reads CASTAENTGELFF. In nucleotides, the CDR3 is TGTGCCAGCACGGCAGAGAACACCGGGGAGCTGTTTTTT.

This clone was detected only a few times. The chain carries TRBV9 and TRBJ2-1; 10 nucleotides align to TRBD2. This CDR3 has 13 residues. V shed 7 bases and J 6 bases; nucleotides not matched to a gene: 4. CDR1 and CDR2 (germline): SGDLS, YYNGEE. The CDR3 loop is CASGRTSGNEQFF. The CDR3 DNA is TGTGCCAGCGGACGGACTAGCGGCAATGAGCAGTTCTTC.

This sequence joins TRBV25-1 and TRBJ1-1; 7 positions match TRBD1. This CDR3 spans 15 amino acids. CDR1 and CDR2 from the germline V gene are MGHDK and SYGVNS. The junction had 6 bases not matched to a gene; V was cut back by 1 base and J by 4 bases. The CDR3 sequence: CASSEWRGGPTEAFF. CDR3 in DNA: TGTGCCAGCAGTGAATGGCGAGGGGGCCCCACTGAAGCTTTCTTT.

The CDR3 reads CASSRLLGTYEQYF. The CDR3 region has the DNA TGTGCCAGCAGTCGTCTCCTCGGTACCTACGAGCAGTACTTC. The V call is TRBV11-2, the J call TRBJ2-7; D not resolved. This CDR3 has 14 residues. V was clipped by 6 bases and J by 2 bases, with 14 bases between them. CDR1 and CDR2 from the germline V gene are SGHAT and FQNNGV.

The CDR3 region is CASSLGLGRSYEQYF. CDR3 in DNA: TGTGCCAGCAGCTTGGGGCTAGGTCGCTCCTACGAGCAGTACTTC. The chain couples TRBV5-6 to TRBJ2-7; D remains unclear. Germline loops: CDR1 SGHDT, CDR2 YYEEEE. Trimming removed 0 bases at V and 0 bases at J, with 10 bases between. The CDR3 is 15 amino acids.

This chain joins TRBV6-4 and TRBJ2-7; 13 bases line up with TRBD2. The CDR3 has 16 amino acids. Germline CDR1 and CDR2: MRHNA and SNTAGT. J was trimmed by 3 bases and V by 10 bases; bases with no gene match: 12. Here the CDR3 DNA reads TGTGCCAACCAGAGGACGGGACTAGCGGGGCGCTACGAGCAGTACTTC. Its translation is CANQRTGLAGRYEQYF.

CDR3 DNA: TGTGCCAGCAGCTCATTGGACAGCCAAGAATGGGAGACCCAGTACTTC. This codes for CASSSLDSQEWETQYF. The chain couples TRBV7-9 to TRBJ2-5, with D tentatively TRBD1 (6 bases). The V end lost 4 bases, the J end lost 5 bases, and 20 bases lay between the germline ends. Germline CDR1 is SEHNR and CDR2 is FQNEAQ (reference sequence). The CDR3 is 16 amino acids.

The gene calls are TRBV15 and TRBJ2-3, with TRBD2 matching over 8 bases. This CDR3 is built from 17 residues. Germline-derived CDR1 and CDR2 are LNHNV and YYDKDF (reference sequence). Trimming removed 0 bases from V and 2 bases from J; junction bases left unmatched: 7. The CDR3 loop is CATSRDPAGGPTDTQYF. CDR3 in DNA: TGTGCCACCAGCAGAGATCCGGCGGGAGGCCCCACAGATACGCAGTATTTT.

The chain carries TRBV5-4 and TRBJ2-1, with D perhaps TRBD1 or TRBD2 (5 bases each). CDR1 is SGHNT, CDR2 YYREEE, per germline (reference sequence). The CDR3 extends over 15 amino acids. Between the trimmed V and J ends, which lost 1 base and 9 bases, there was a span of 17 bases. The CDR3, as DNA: TGTGCCAGCAGCTTGAATTCAGGGTCTAGCCTTGAGCAGTTCTTC. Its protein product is CASSLNSGSSLEQFF.

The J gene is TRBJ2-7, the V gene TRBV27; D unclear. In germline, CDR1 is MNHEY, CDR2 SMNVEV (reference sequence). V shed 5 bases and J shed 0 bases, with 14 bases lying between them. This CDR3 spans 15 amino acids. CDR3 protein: CASSGVYKSSYEQYF. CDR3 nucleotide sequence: TGTGCCAGCAGTGGTGTTTATAAAAGCTCCTACGAGCAGTACTTC.

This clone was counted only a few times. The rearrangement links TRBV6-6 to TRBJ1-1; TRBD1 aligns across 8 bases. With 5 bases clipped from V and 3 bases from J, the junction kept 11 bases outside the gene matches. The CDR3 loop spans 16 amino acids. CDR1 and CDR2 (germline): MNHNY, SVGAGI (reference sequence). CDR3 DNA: TGTGCCAGCAGTCGACCGACAGGGGCCAAGCACACTGAAGCTTTCTTT. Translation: CASSRPTGAKHTEAFF.

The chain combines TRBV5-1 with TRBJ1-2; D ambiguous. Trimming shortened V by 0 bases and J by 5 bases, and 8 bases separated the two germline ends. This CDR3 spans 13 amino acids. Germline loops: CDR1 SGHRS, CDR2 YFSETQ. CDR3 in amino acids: CASSLVAPYGYTF. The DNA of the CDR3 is TGCGCCAGCAGCTTGGTGGCCCCTTATGGCTACACCTTC. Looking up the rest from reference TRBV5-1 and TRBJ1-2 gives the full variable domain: KAGVTQTPRYLIKTRGQQVTLSCSPISGHRSVSWYQQTPGQGLQFLFEYFSETQRNKGNFPGRFSGRQFSNSRSEMNVSTLELGDSALYLCASSLVAPYGYTFGSGTRLTVV.